This T cell receptor (beta chain) was found in a study of blood T cells in healthy people across ages. With a J-beta primer mix and a sample-barcoded 5' primer, a second PCR ran roughly 6 to 12 cycles. A single record per CDR3 protein comes from TCRdb applying MiXCR to the 5' RACE reads. The repertoire holds about 1.4 million distinct CDR3 sequences, roughly 60% seen once, with roughly 6.3% in the top ten. This clonotype was counted only a few times. Its antigen remains unidentified. The CDR3 runs to 14 residues. J lost 3 bases, V lost 4 bases, and 6 bases had no gene match. CDR1 is SQVTM, CDR2 ANQGSEA, per germline. Study-wide results and caveats: Any changes in expanded clonotypes were possibly confounded, as donor CMV status remained unknown.

Material for sequencing was blood. J is TRBJ2-7 and V is TRBV29-1; 10 bases fit TRBD1. The source is a man between 18 and 35 years old in good health. The CDR3 is CSVVGDRGYYEQYF. In nucleotides, the CDR3 is TGCAGCGTTGTAGGGGACAGGGGTTACTACGAGCAGTACTTC.